The entry below gives a single TCR beta chain sequence along with its context. Deletions cut 4 bases from V and 0 bases from J, with 16 bases between. The CDR3 extends over 18 amino acids. Germline values: CDR1 MGHRA, CDR2 YSYEKL. Method: immunoSEQ multiplex PCR; TCRdb's copy keeps in-frame clones and lacks some. The data contain more than 120,000 clones, over 70% of them singletons. The record originates from a study of blood T cell repertoires in COVID-19. Study details: Acute and convalescent COVID-19 samples came from the United States, Italy and Spain.

Enrollees, roughly 18 to 90 years old, lived in 25 or so US areas. The chain uses TRBV4-1 and TRBJ2-6; a possible D gene is TRBD2 (6 bases). Sample: PBMCs or T cells enriched from blood (not recorded which). This TCR came from a man aged 50-60 years in a cohort exposed to, infected with or recovered from COVID-19 (not recorded which). Here the CDR3 reads CASSPLGGSNSGANVLTF. The CDR3 nucleotides are TGCGCCAGCAGCCCCCTGGGGGGTAGCAACTCTGGGGCCAACGTCCTGACTTTC.